This paragraph covers one T cell receptor (beta chain) sequence. Its cognate antigen is unknown. The germline V gene encodes CDR1 LNHDA and CDR2 SQIVND (reference sequence). Trimming left V 2 bases short and J 0 bases short, with 8 bases between. The CDR3 consists of 14 residues. The protocol was immunoSEQ multiplex PCR, while the TCRdb copy is restricted to in-frame clones and leaves out a portion. The sample carries 55,000 to 75,000 clones, over 90% recorded once. This sample is drawn from a study of OX40 agonist ivuxolimab in advanced cancers. Notes on the study in general: There were, on average, more expanded clones in CD8+ T cells than in CD4+. The investigators did not determine what antigen specificity the expanded peripheral T cells had. Clonal expansion by week 6 occurred in CD4+ and CD8+ blood T cells (at 0.1 to 3.0 mg/kg).

The rearrangement links TRBV19 to TRBJ2-7; D gene unclear. The TCR comes from an adult with an advanced solid tumor such as melanoma, head and neck, liver or kidney cancer. The source was CD4+ or CD8+ T cells sorted from blood, collected in a trial of the OX40 agonist ivuxolimab. CDR3 residues: CASSIKVSSYEQYF. The CDR3 DNA follows: TGTGCCAGTAGTATAAAGGTGAGCTCCTACGAGCAGTACTTC.